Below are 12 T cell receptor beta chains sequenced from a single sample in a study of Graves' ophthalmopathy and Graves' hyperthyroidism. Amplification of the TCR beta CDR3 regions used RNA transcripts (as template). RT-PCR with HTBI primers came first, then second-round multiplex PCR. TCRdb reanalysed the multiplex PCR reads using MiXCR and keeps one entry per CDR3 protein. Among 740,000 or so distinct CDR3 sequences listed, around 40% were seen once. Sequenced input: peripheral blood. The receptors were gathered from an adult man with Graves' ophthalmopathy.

CDR3 sequence reads: CASGKGVTYEQYF. The CDR3, as DNA: TGTGCCAGCGGCAAGGGGGTAACCTACGAGCAGTACTTC. The gene calls are TRBV6-1 and TRBJ2-7; D may be TRBD1 (6 bases). The CDR3 spans 13 residues. Per germline, CDR1 MNHNS and CDR2 SASEGT. V lost 8 bases to trimming and J lost 2 bases, with 13 bases between them.

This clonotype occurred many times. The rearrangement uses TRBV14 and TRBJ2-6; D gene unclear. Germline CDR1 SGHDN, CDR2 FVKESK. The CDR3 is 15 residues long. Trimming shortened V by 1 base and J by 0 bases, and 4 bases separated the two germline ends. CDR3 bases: TGTGCCAGCAGCCAAGCTCCCTCTGGGGCCAACGTCCTGACTTTC. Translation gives CASSQAPSGANVLTF.

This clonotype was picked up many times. The CDR3 loop is CASTADRSVTEAFF. CDR3 in DNA: TGTGCCAGCACCGCGGACAGGAGTGTCACTGAAGCTTTCTTT. This sequence joins TRBV7-9 and TRBJ1-1; 7 positions match TRBD1. This CDR3 comprises 14 residues. From germline, CDR1 is SEHNR and CDR2 FQNEAQ (reference sequence). J was trimmed by 4 bases and V by 7 bases; bases with no gene match: 9.

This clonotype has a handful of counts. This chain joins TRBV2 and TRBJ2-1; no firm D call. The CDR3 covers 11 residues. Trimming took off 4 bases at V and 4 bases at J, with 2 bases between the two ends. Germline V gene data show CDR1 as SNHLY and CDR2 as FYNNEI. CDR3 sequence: CASSVYNEQFF. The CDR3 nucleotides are TGTGCCAGCAGTGTGTACAATGAGCAGTTCTTC.

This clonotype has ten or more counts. The CDR3 protein is CASTLSVGEQYF. CDR3 nucleotide sequence: TGTGCCAGCACCTTGTCCGTAGGGGAGCAGTACTTC. The J gene is TRBJ2-7, the V gene TRBV7-2; no clear D gene. Germline V lookup: CDR1 SGHTA, CDR2 FQGNSA. Between the trimmed V and J ends, which lost 7 bases and 7 bases, there was a span of 14 bases. This CDR3 contains 12 residues.

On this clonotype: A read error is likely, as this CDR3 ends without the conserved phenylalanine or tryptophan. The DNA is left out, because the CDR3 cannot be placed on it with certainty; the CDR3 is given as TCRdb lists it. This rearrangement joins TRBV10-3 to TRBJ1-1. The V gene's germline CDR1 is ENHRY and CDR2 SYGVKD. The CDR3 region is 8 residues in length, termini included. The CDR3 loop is CASGTQEL.

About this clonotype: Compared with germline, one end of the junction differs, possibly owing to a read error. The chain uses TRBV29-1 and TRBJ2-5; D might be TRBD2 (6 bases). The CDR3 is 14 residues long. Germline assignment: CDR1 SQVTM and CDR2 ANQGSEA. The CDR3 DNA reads TGCAGCGTTGTAAGAGGGTCACGCCGGGAGATCCAGTACTTC. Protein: CSVVRGSRREIQYF.

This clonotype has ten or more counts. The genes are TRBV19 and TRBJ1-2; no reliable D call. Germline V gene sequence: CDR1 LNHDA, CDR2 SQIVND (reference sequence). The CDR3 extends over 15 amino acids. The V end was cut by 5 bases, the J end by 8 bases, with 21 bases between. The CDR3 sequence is CASSRRLRAPGGYTF. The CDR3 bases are TGTGCCAGTAGTCGGCGTCTAAGAGCCCCTGGCGGCTACACCTTC.

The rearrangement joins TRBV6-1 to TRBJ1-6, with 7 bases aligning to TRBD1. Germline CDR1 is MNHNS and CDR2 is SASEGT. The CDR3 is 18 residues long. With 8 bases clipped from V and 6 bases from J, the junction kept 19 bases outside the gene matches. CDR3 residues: CASRKRQGGAGINSPLHF. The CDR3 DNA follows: TGTGCCAGCCGAAAGAGACAAGGGGGCGCGGGAATTAATTCACCCCTCCACTTT.

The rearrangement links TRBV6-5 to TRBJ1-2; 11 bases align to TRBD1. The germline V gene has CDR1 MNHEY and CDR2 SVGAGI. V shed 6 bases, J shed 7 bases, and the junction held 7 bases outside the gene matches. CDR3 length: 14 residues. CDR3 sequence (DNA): TGTGCCAGCAGACCAGGACAGGGGGCCGGTGGCTACACCTTC. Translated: CASRPGQGAGGYTF.

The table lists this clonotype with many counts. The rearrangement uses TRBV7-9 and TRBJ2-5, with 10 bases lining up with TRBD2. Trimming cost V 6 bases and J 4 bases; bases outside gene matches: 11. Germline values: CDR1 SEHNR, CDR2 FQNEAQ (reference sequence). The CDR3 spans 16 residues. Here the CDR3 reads CASSPRGAGGLETQYF. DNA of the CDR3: TGTGCCAGCAGTCCTCGAGGAGCGGGAGGGCTAGAGACCCAGTACTTC.

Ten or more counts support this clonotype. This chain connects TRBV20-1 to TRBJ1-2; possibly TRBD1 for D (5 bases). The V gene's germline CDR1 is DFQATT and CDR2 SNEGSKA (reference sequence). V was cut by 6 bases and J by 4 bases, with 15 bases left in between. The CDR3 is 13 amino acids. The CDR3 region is CSASVGGSYGYTF. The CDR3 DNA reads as TGCAGTGCCTCCGTCGGGGGGAGCTATGGCTACACCTTC.